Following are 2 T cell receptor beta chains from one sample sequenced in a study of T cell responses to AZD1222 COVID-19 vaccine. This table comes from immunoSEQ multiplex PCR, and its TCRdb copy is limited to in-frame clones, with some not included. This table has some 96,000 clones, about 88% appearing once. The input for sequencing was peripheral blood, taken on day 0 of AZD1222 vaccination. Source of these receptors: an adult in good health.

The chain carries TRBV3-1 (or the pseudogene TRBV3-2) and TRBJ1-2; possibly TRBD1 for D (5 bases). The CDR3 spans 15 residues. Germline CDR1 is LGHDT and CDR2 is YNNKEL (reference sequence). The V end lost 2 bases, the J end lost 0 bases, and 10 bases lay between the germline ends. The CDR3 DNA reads TGTGCCAGCAGCCAATGGACAATCCCTAACTATGGCTACACCTTC. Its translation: CASSQWTIPNYGYTF.

CDR3 in amino acids: CASSLGIDSNQPQHF. The CDR3 DNA is TGTGCCAGCAGCTTGGGGATAGATAGCAATCAGCCCCAGCATTTT. The rearrangement links TRBV5-4 to TRBJ1-5; D not resolved. CDR3 length equals 15 residues. CDR1 and CDR2 from the germline V gene are SGHNT and YYREEE (reference sequence). V lost 0 bases to trimming and J lost 0 bases, with 7 bases between them.